This T cell receptor beta chain was identified during a study of beta chain features in type 1 diabetes. The overall study: Age, gender and cell yields were similar between patients and healthy donors.

Donors underwent one heparinised blood draw, around 120 mL on average. TCRB transcripts that were expressed got sequenced, as all of the isolated RNA had been reverse transcribed. Assay: immunoSEQ multiplex PCR; the TCRdb copy retains only in-frame clones and omits some. This sample yields some 640,000 clones, of which about 14% are seen a single time; 0.035% to 0.045% belongs to the top ten. General study findings and limits: Type 1 diabetes patients had VDJ junctions that carried fewer insertions and more deletions. Patients with Type 1 diabetes showed moderately but significantly shorter TCRB CDR3s in all four CD4+ subsets.

For this clone: Antigen specificity is unknown.

This receptor was identified in a man younger than 35 with type 1 diabetes. Material for sequencing was naive CD4+ T cells from blood.

CDR3 sequence reads: CASSPRQGSEQFF. The CDR3 DNA sequence: TGTGCCAGCAGCCCGAGACAAGGGTCCGAGCAGTTCTTC. The chain carries TRBV11-1 and TRBJ2-1; D is ambiguous. CDR1 and CDR2 from the germline V gene are SGHAT and FQDESV (reference sequence). The CDR3 contains 13 residues. Trimming took off 5 bases at V and 10 bases at J, with 15 bases between the two ends.